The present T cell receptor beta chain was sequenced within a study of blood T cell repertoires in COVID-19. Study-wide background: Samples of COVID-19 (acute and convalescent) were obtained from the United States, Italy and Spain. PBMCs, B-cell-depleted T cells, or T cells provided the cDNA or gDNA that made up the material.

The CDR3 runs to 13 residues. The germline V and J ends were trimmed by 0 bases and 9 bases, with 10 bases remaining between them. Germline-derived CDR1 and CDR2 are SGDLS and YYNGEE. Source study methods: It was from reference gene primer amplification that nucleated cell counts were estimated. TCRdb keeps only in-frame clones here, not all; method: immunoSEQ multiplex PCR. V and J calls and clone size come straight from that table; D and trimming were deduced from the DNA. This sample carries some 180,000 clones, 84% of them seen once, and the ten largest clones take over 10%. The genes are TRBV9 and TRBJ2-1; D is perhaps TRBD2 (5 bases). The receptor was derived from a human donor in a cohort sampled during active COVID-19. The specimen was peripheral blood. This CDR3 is CASSVDLAGEQFF. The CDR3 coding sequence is TGTGCCAGCAGCGTAGACCTAGCAGGTGAGCAGTTCTTC.